The 5 T cell receptor beta chains below were found in one sample sequenced in a study of blood T cell repertoires in COVID-19 (dated by TCRdb to about 2020). Library creation used the immunoSEQ multiplex PCR assay. TCRdb holds this immuneACCESS table with in-frame rearrangements only. Some clones are missing; in checked studies, unresolved V genes explain under half, and the rest has no known cause. This sample holds about 260,000 clones; about 89% were observed only once. The ten largest make up 8.5% to 10% of the sample. Sequencing was performed on peripheral blood. The receptors shown here come from a man in his forties or fifties who had recovered from COVID-19.

Here the CDR3 DNA reads TGTGCCAGCAGGAACACAGGGGGAACGGGGCCCCAGCATTTT. Amino acid sequence: CASRNTGGTGPQHF. The rearrangement links TRBV6-5 to TRBJ1-5, with TRBD1 identical over 8 bases. This CDR3 is built from 14 residues. The junction had 10 bases not matched to a gene; V was cut back by 6 bases and J by 9 bases. Germline V lookup: CDR1 MNHEY, CDR2 SVGAGI.

This chain uses TRBV6-5 with TRBJ1-2, with 9 bases aligning to TRBD1. CDR1 is MNHEY and CDR2 is SVGAGI in the germline V gene. The CDR3 sequence is 14 residues long. Germline trimming cut 5 bases from V and 6 bases from J; bases unmatched to any gene: 7. The CDR3 DNA sequence: TGTGCCAGCAGTAACATGGACAGGGGTGATGGCTACACCTTC. It is translated as CASSNMDRGDGYTF.

The chain combines TRBV6-6 with TRBJ1-6; TRBD1 matches at 7 bases. The CDR3 is made up of 15 amino acids. The V segment lost 6 bases and the J segment 7 bases; nucleotides outside the gene matches: 9. From germline, CDR1 is MNHNY and CDR2 SVGAGI (reference sequence). The CDR3 bases are TGTGCCAGCAGGCCCGACAGGGTTTGGAATTCACCCCTCCACTTT. It yields the protein CASRPDRVWNSPLHF.

The chain joins TRBV6-2 or TRBV6-3 to TRBJ2-7; TRBD1 agrees at 7 bases. Germline V lookup: CDR1 MNHEY, CDR2 SVGEGT. The ends lost 2 bases at V and 3 bases at J; junction bases unmatched: 10. This CDR3 contains 16 residues. The CDR3 DNA is TGTGCCAGCAGTTACAGGCTGGACAGGAATTTCTACGAGCAGTACTTC. Residues: CASSYRLDRNFYEQYF.

V and J are TRBV13 and TRBJ2-3; 8 bases are shared with TRBD2. Trimming took 8 bases from V and 4 from J; bases not matched to a gene: 8. CDR3 length equals 14 residues. Germline loops: CDR1 PRHDT, CDR2 FYEKMQ (reference sequence). The CDR3 loop is CASPGTRGSDTQYF. The CDR3, as DNA: TGTGCCAGCCCTGGGACTAGGGGGTCAGATACGCAGTATTTT.